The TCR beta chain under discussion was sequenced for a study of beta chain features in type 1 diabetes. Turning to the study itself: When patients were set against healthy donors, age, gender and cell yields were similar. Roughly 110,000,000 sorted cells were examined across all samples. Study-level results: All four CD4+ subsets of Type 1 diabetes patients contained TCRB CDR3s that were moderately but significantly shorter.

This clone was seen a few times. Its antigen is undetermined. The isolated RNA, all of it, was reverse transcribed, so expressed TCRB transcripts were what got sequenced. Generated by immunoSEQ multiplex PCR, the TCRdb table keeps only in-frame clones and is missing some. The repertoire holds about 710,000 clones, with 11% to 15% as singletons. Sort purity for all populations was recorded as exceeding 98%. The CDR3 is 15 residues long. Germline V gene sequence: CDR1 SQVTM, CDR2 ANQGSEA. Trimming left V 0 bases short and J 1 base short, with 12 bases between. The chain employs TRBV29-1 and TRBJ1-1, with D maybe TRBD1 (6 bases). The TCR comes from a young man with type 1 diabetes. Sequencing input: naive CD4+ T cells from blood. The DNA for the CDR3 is TGCAGCGTTGAAGATTTGGGGGGCCGGAACACTGAAGCTTTCTTT. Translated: CSVEDLGGRNTEAFF.